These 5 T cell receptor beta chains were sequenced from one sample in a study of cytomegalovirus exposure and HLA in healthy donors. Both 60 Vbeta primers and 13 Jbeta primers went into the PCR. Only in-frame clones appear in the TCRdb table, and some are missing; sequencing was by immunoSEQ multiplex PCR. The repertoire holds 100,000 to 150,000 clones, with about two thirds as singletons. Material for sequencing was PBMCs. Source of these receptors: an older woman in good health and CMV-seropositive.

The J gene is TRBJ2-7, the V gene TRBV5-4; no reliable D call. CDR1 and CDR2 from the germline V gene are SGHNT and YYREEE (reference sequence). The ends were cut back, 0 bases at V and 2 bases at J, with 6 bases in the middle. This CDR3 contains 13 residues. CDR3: CASSLAQTYEQYF. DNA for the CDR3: TGTGCCAGCAGCTTGGCTCAGACCTACGAGCAGTACTTC.

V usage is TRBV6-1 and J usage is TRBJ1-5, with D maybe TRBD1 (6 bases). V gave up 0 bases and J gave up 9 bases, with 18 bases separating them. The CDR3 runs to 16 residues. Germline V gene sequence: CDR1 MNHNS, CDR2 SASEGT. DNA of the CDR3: TGTGCCAGCAGTGAAGCGGGGGCCCTAAGGGGGAGGCCCCAGCATTTT. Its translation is CASSEAGALRGRPQHF.

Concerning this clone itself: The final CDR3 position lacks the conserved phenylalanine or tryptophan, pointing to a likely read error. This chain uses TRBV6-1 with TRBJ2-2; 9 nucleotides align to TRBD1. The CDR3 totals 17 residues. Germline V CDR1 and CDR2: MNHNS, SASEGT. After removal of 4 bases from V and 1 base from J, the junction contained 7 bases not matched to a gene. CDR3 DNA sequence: TGTGCCAGCAGTGCGTCTACAGGGGGCCTGAACACCGGGGAGCTGTTTCTT. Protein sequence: CASSASTGGLNTGELFL.

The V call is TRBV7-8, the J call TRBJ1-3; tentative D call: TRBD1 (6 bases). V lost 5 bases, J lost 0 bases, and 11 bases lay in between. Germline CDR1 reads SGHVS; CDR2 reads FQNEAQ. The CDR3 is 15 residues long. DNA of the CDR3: TGTGCCAGCAGCCAGGACAGAACCTCTGGAAACACCATATATTTT. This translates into CASSQDRTSGNTIYF.

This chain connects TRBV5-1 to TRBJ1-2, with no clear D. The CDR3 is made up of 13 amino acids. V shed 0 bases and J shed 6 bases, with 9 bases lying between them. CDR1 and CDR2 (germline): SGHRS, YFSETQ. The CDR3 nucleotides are TGCGCCAGCAGCTTGGTTACAGCCGATGGCTACACCTTC. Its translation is CASSLVTADGYTF.